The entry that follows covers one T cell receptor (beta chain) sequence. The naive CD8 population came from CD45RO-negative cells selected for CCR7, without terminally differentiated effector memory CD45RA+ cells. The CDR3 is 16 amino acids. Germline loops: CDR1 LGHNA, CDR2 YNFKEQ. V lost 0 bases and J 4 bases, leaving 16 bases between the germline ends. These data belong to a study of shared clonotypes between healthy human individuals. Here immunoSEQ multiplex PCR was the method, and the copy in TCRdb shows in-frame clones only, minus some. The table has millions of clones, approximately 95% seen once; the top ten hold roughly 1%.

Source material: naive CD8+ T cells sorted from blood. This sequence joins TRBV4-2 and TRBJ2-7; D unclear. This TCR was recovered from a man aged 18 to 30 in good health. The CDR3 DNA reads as TGTGCCAGCAGCCAAGAAGTACCGACTCTAGGGTACGAGCAGTACTTC. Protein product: CASSQEVPTLGYEQYF.